These T cell receptor beta chains were read from a single sample in a study of cytomegalovirus exposure and HLA in healthy donors. Assay used: immunoSEQ multiplex PCR; TCRdb lists only in-frame clones, some missing. The sample contains over 110,000 clones, around 72% of which appear only once. Sequencing input: PBMCs. All receptors come from a woman aged 40-49 years in good health and CMV-seronegative. The CDR3 runs from the conserved cysteine through the conserved F or W. A D gene is named only where the DNA matches it firmly. Clone size is given for some rows only: seen once, a few or many times, or a class if the clone is expanded.

d_gene	j_gene	v_gene	abundance	CDR3aa	CDR3nt
-	TRBJ1-1	TRBV27	-	CASSPQGIVTEAFF	TGTGCCAGCAGTCCGCAGGGTATCGTCACTGAAGCTTTCTTT
-	TRBJ2-3	TRBV19	-	CASSNWTDINTDTQYF	TGTGCCAGTAGTAACTGGACAGACATCAACACAGATACGCAGTATTTT
TRBD1	TRBJ1-4	TRBV11-2	once	CASSLTQGAYEKLFF	TGTGCCAGCAGCTTGACACAGGGGGCGTATGAAAAACTGTTTTTT
TRBD2	TRBJ2-5	TRBV11-2	-	CASSLSSGYQETQYF	TGTGCCAGCAGCTTGTCTAGCGGGTACCAAGAGACCCAGTACTTC
TRBD1	TRBJ1-1	TRBV6-6	-	CASSYLDRVNTEAFF	TGTGCCAGCAGTTACCTGGACAGGGTGAACACTGAAGCTTTCTTT
-	TRBJ1-1	TRBV4-1	-	CASSQLQGVRDTEAFF	TGCGCCAGCAGCCAATTACAGGGCGTAAGGGACACTGAAGCTTTCTTT
-	TRBJ1-6	TRBV7-9	-	CASSLRPGEVHF	TGTGCCAGCAGCTTAAGGCCCGGTGAGGTCCACTTT
-	TRBJ2-5	TRBV10-3	-	CAISDPDSKETQYF	TGTGCCATCAGTGACCCCGACAGTAAAGAGACCCAGTACTTC
-	TRBJ1-2	TRBV9	-	CASSAGGLLNGYTF	TGTGCCAGCAGCGCTGGGGGACTGTTAAATGGCTACACCTTC
TRBD1	TRBJ1-1	TRBV10-3	few	CAIRGQGETEAFF	TGTGCCATCAGGGGACAGGGCGAAACTGAAGCTTTCTTT
-	TRBJ1-2	TRBV7-2	few	CASSLNRIYGYTF	TGTGCCAGCAGCTTGAACAGGATCTATGGCTACACCTTC
-	TRBJ1-4	TRBV4-3	few	CASSQGEQGATNEKLFF	TGCGCCAGCAGCCAAGGTGAACAGGGAGCCACTAATGAAAAACTGTTTTTT
TRBD1	TRBJ1-6	TRBV6-5	few	CASRPGQGNNSPLHF	TGTGCCAGCAGACCGGGACAGGGAAATAATTCACCCCTCCACTTT
-	TRBJ1-6	TRBV6-1	-	CASSDVQGYGSPLHF	TGTGCCAGCAGTGACGTACAGGGCTACGGTTCACCCCTCCACTTT
TRBD1	TRBJ2-5	TRBV19	-	CASSMGQTRQETQYF	TGTGCCAGTAGTATGGGACAGACCCGACAAGAGACCCAGTACTTC
-	TRBJ2-1	TRBV29-1	-	CSVEGLEGSYNEQFF	TGCAGCGTTGAGGGGTTAGAGGGTTCCTACAATGAGCAGTTCTTC
-	TRBJ1-1	TRBV27	-	CASSLSQGLVGNTEAFF	TGTGCCAGCAGTTTATCGCAGGGTCTGGTAGGGAACACTGAAGCTTTCTTT
TRBD1	TRBJ1-1	TRBV7-2	once	CASSQTQGAEAFF	TGTGCCAGCAGCCAGACACAGGGGGCTGAAGCTTTCTTT
-	TRBJ1-1	TRBV21-1	-	CASSKRGGCGVGTEAFF	TGTGCCAGCAGCAAAAGGGGAGGGTGTGGGGTTGGCACTGAAGCTTTCTTT
-	TRBJ1-1	TRBV9	-	CASSPGGRSTAFF	TGTGCCAGCAGCCCGGGGGGCAGGTCTACAGCTTTCTTT
TRBD2	TRBJ2-3	TRBV28	-	CASSLLAGRGDTQYF	TGTGCCAGCAGTTTACTAGCGGGGCGGGGAGATACGCAGTATTTT
-	TRBJ2-6	TRBV2	few	CASSEVVQGANVLTF	TGTGCCAGCAGTGAAGTGGTACAGGGGGCCAACGTCCTGACTTTC
-	TRBJ2-5	TRBV7-7	few	CASSSGETQYF	TGTGCTAGCAGCTCGGGAGAGACCCAGTACTTC
-	TRBJ1-5	TRBV5-1	-	CASSLDPLGNQPQHF	TGCGCCAGCAGCCTAGATCCTTTGGGCAATCAGCCCCAGCATTTT
-	TRBJ2-7	TRBV13	-	CAVRSARPRIGQETSYEQYF	TGTGCTGTACGGTCCGCCCGACCCAGAATTGGGCAGGAAACATCCTACGAGCAGTACTTC
-	TRBJ2-1	TRBV6-1	-	CASASSYNEQFF	TGTGCCAGCGCCAGCTCCTACAATGAGCAGTTCTTC
TRBD1	TRBJ1-2	TRBV27	-	CASSLQQGTNYGYTF	TGTGCCAGCAGTTTACAACAGGGGACTAACTATGGCTACACCTTC
TRBD1	TRBJ2-1	TRBV5-6	-	CASSLAFSKGARYNEQFF	TGTGCCAGCAGCTTGGCCTTCTCAAAGGGGGCTAGATACAATGAGCAGTTCTTC
-	TRBJ2-5	TRBV6-1	once	CASTPSLQETQYF	TGTGCCAGCACCCCTAGCTTACAAGAGACCCAGTACTTC
TRBD1	TRBJ1-1	TRBV7-9	-	CASRGDSIVTEAFF	TGTGCCAGCAGGGGGGACAGCATAGTGACTGAAGCTTTCTTT
-	TRBJ1-1	TRBV4-1	few	CASSQAVEPDTEAFF	TGCGCCAGCAGCCAAGCCGTGGAGCCGGACACTGAAGCTTTCTTT
-	TRBJ1-1	TRBV4-1	-	CASSQDSGGAAEAFF	TGCGCCAGCAGCCAGGACTCGGGAGGAGCGGCTGAAGCTTTCTTT
TRBD1	TRBJ2-6	TRBV7-9	-	CASSLAPGTASGANVLTF	TGTGCCAGCAGCTTAGCTCCGGGGACAGCCTCTGGGGCCAACGTCCTGACTTTC
-	TRBJ1-5	TRBV5-1	-	CASSLEGVGPQHF	TGCGCCAGCAGCTTGGAGGGGGTTGGGCCCCAGCATTTT
-	TRBJ1-5	TRBV5-5	-	CASSPAGVDQPQHF	TGTGCCAGCAGCCCCGCGGGGGTCGATCAGCCCCAGCATTTT